This T cell receptor beta chain stems from a study of blood T cell repertoires in COVID-19 (dated by TCRdb to the early 2020s). Background on the whole study: Collaborator samples came from the United States, Italy and Spain and covered acute and convalescent phases of COVID-19. The prospective study material was composed of cDNA or gDNA derived from T cells, B-cell-depleted T cells, or PBMCs. Deeply sampled blood TCRbeta repertoires from subjects exposed to, actively infected with, or recovered from COVID-19 were included in the dataset. A freely available public database, intended as a resource for researchers studying the immune response to SARS-CoV-2, is where the repertoires were released. The samples were drawn from the first 160 participants of the ongoing ImmuneRACE study and from 950 to 1,500 subjects provided by 6 global collaborators. Sample metadata almost always included a de-identified subject ID, COVID-19 status, age in years and sex. Where available, HLA class I and class II types were taken from metadata supplied by the sample provider and were not determined by assay-based typing. Results and caveats for the whole study, not just this receptor: Clinical and demographic metadata were provided uncurated, with the amount varying by source and participant.

Of note for this clone: Which antigen it targets is not known. No base quality information exists; no much larger clone differs at one position.

Collaborating institutions collected whole blood in K2EDTA tubes following their own protocols. Collaborator samples were shipped for TCRbeta analysis as frozen whole blood, isolated PBMCs, or DNA extracted from either sample type. TCRbeta CDR3 regions were amplified from genomic DNA using the immunoSEQ Assay, a bias-controlled multiplex PCR. As for the original processing: Nucleated cell counts per sample were estimated from amplification of reference gene primers within the assay. To quantify the absolute abundance of each unique TCRbeta CDR3 rearrangement, sequence reads were collapsed and filtered. For each sample, productive Simpson clonality was calculated by taking the square root of Simpson's diversity index across productive rearrangements. The immuneACCESS repertoire file appears here via TCRdb, limited to in-frame rearrangements. These files lack a portion of the clones; in checked studies, under half of the deficit traces to unresolved V genes, and the cause of the others is not known. For V, J and clone size, that table is used; D and trimming come from the DNA. The sample table shows roughly 60,000 clones, and roughly 92% are seen once. The top ten clones comprise approximately 6% of the sample.

This clonotype was obtained from a human donor in a cohort sampled during active COVID-19. Sequenced input: peripheral blood.

The nucleotide sequence reads as follows: TGTGCCAGCAGTCGCCACCAAGACATCACCGGGGAGCTGTTTTTT. Its protein product is CASSRHQDITGELFF. This receptor chain uses TRBV6-2 or TRBV6-3 and TRBJ2-2; the D segment cannot be called with confidence. Trimming takes 5 bases from V and 4 bases from J, and the germline ends sit 14 bases apart. Inclusive of the bounding cysteine and phenylalanine, the CDR3 is 15 residues long. CDR3 DNA only is kept here, 45 bases in frame from base 1. The CDR1 and CDR2 encoded by the germline V gene are MNHEY and SVGEGT.